These 10 T cell receptor beta chains were all obtained from the same sample, sequenced in a study of T cell responses to AZD1222 COVID-19 vaccine. The repertoire was sequenced with immunoSEQ multiplex PCR; TCRdb's copy has only in-frame clones and lacks some. Here the sample spans about 130,000 clones, 93% being singletons. This specimen consisted of peripheral blood, obtained on day 0 of AZD1222 vaccination. These receptors originate from an adult in good health.

V gene TRBV7-8 combines with J gene TRBJ1-4; no reliable D call. This CDR3 comprises 14 residues. CDR1 and CDR2 from the germline V gene are SGHVS and FQNEAQ. Trimming removed 0 bases at V and 10 bases at J, with 12 bases between. The CDR3 reads CASSLARMSPKLFF. The DNA of the CDR3 is TGTGCCAGCAGCTTAGCTCGTATGTCTCCAAAACTGTTTTTT. Using reference TRBV7-8 and TRBJ1-4 for the parts outside the CDR3, the full variable domain is GAGVSQSPRYKVAKRGQDVALRCDPISGHVSLFWYQQALGQGPEFLTYFQNEAQLDKSGLPSDRFFAERPEGSVSTLKIQRTQQEDSAVYLCASSLARMSPKLFFGSGTQLSVL.

V is TRBV29-1 and J is TRBJ2-7, with D tentatively TRBD2 (5 bases). The germline CDR1 and CDR2 sequences are SQVTM and ANQGSEA. V shed 0 bases and J shed 10 bases, with 22 bases lying between them. The CDR3 covers 15 residues. The CDR3 is CSVEDLADLSGAQYF. DNA of the CDR3: TGCAGCGTTGAAGATCTCGCTGACCTCAGCGGCGCCCAGTACTTC.

This chain joins TRBV14 and TRBJ1-5; unclear D gene. The length of the CDR3 is 16 residues. The ends were cut back, 0 bases at V and 2 bases at J, with 11 bases in the middle. The germline gives CDR1 SGHDN, CDR2 FVKESK. The CDR3 coding sequence is TGTGCCAGCAGCCAAGATTGGGCGATGGGCAATCAGCCCCAGCATTTT. Translated, it gives CASSQDWAMGNQPQHF.

The chain couples TRBV29-1 to TRBJ2-1; unclear D gene. Germline V gene data show CDR1 as SQVTM and CDR2 as ANQGSEA. V was cut by 5 bases and J by 0 bases, with 14 bases left in between. This CDR3 is built from 15 residues. CDR3 protein: CSVRPTRSSYNEQFF. The DNA for the CDR3 is TGCAGCGTTAGACCGACTCGGAGCTCCTACAATGAGCAGTTCTTC.

The gene calls are TRBV2 and TRBJ1-1; no firm D call. The germline CDR1 and CDR2 sequences are SNHLY and FYNNEI. The V and J ends lost 0 bases and 0 bases respectively, with 5 bases between them. CDR3 length equals 14 residues. This chain's CDR3 is CASSEARVNTEAFF. The CDR3 region has the DNA TGTGCCAGCAGTGAAGCCCGCGTGAACACTGAAGCTTTCTTT.

The genes are TRBV7-2 and TRBJ2-5; 7 bases fit TRBD2. The ends lost 1 base at V and 2 bases at J; junction bases unmatched: 4. Germline lookup yields CDR1 SGHTA and CDR2 FQGNSA. This CDR3 is built from 15 residues. The CDR3 here is CASSLVSGIQETQYF. In nucleotides, the CDR3 is TGTGCCAGCAGCTTAGTAAGCGGGATACAAGAGACCCAGTACTTC.

V is TRBV7-9 and J is TRBJ2-2; D is uncertain. V dropped 3 bases and J dropped 2 bases, with 10 bases sitting between them. Per the germline V gene, CDR1 is SEHNR and CDR2 is FQNEAQ (reference sequence). This CDR3 comprises 15 residues. The CDR3 sequence is CASSLLRINTGELFF. The DNA for the CDR3 is TGTGCCAGCAGCTTGCTGCGGATTAACACCGGGGAGCTGTTTTTT.

The chain joins TRBV19 to TRBJ1-1; 7 bases match TRBD1. Looked up from germline, CDR1 is LNHDA and CDR2 is SQIVND (reference sequence). This CDR3 comprises 14 residues. V trimming: 5 bases; J trimming: 0 bases; junction bases outside the gene matches: 3. This chain's CDR3 is CASSFGQVNTEAFF. The CDR3, as DNA: TGTGCCAGTAGTTTCGGACAGGTGAACACTGAAGCTTTCTTT.

V and J are TRBV11-3 and TRBJ2-7; D not certain. The V end lost 5 bases, the J end lost 2 bases, and 10 bases lay between the germline ends. This CDR3 has 13 residues. Germline-derived CDR1 and CDR2 are SGHNT and YENEEA. The CDR3 loop reads CASSTRVPYEQYF. CDR3 nucleotide sequence: TGTGCCAGCAGCACCCGGGTGCCCTACGAGCAGTACTTC.

J is TRBJ2-5 and V is TRBV19, with a tentative D call TRBD2 (8 bases). Germline V gene data show CDR1 as LNHDA and CDR2 as SQIVND (reference sequence). The CDR3 covers 17 residues. V was shortened by 3 bases and J by 1 base, with 18 bases between the two germline ends. The CDR3 spells CASSMGGRNRGQETQYF. For the CDR3, the DNA is TGTGCCAGTAGTATGGGCGGGAGGAACAGGGGCCAAGAGACCCAGTACTTC.